This T cell receptor (beta chain) was captured by sequencing in a study of blood T cells in healthy people across ages. Germline CDR1 reads SGHTA; CDR2 reads FQGNSA. This CDR3 is 17 amino acids long. V trimming: 5 bases; J trimming: 3 bases; junction bases outside the gene matches: 12. Every sample gave at least 5.5 micrograms of total RNA when it was extracted. Next came a second PCR, run for roughly 6 to 11 cycles, which used a sample-barcoded 5' primer along with a J-beta primer mix. TCRdb fed the 5' RACE reads into MiXCR, producing one record per CDR3 protein. This sample yields more than 600,000 distinct CDR3 sequences, of which more than 20% are seen a single time; 9.4% belongs to the top ten. The data also belong to a second study, concerning T cells of mothers and their children. That paper notes: When the second PCR was run, its M1S primer added sample barcodes and 2-4 random nucleotides. Researchers report slightly higher, though non-significant, overlap in related mother-child pairs than in unrelated pairs.

The V and J genes are TRBV7-2 and TRBJ1-3; 8 nucleotides line up with TRBD1. Sequences were obtained from blood. The sequence was obtained from a boy aged 10-17 years in good health. In DNA form, the CDR3 reads TGTGCCAGCAGCGCCGGGACAGGACACTACTATGGAAACACCATATATTTT. It specifies CASSAGTGHYYGNTIYF.